Listed below are T cell receptor beta chains from one sample, sequenced in a study of CD8+ T cells in alopecia areata. Some clones are missing from TCRdb's copy, which holds only in-frame ones; the method was immunoSEQ multiplex PCR. There are under 200,000 clones in the sample; just over 65% occur only once, and approximately 0.91% lies in the top ten. This sample comprised CD4+ T cells sorted from blood, obtained at week 4, from a patient treated with tofacitinib. These receptors came from a human donor with alopecia areata. Each CDR3 is given with its conserved first and last residue. The D gene is left open where the match is weak.

d_gene,j_gene,v_gene,CDR3aa
NA,TRBJ1-5,TRBV4-1,CASSHLPQGLPRPQHF
NA,TRBJ2-5,TRBV5-1,CASSKGVQETQYF
NA,TRBJ1-5,TRBV30,CAWRRTLNQPQHF
NA,TRBJ1-5,TRBV19,CASTSDRGRHQPQHF
NA,TRBJ1-1,TRBV29-1,CSVQRQSSEAFF
NA,TRBJ2-1,TRBV5-1,CASTTHRLGEQFF
NA,TRBJ2-6,TRBV30,CAWGSSGANVLTF
TRBD1,TRBJ2-3,TRBV4-3,CASSQRGQGTDTQYF
NA,TRBJ1-1,TRBV30,CAWRRDPDTEAFF
NA,TRBJ1-1,TRBV30,CAWTGRGTEAFF
NA,TRBJ2-5,TRBV5-1,CASSPGQYQETQYF
TRBD1,TRBJ1-1,TRBV5-6,CASSWTGGTEAFF
NA,TRBJ1-2,TRBV30,CAWRDNLGQYNYGYTF
TRBD1,TRBJ2-6,TRBV29-1,CSVRQGSGANVLTF
TRBD1,TRBJ2-7,TRBV19,CASSVGTATYEQYF